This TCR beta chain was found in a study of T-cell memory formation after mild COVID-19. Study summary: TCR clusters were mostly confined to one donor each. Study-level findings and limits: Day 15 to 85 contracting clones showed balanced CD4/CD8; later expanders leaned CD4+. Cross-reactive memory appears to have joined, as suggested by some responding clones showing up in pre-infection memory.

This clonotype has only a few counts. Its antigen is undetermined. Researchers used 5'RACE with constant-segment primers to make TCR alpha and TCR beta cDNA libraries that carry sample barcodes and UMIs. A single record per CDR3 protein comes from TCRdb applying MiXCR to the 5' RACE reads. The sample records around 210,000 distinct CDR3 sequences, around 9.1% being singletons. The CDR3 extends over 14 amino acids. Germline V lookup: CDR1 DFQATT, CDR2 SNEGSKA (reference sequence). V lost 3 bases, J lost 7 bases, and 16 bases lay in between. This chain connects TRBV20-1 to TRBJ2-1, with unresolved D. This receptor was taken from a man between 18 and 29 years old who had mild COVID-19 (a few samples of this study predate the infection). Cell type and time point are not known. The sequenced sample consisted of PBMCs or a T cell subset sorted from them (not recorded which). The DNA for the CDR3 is TGCAGTGCTAGTGAGCCGCCGAGTCGGAATGAGCAGTTCTTC. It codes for CSASEPPSRNEQFF.